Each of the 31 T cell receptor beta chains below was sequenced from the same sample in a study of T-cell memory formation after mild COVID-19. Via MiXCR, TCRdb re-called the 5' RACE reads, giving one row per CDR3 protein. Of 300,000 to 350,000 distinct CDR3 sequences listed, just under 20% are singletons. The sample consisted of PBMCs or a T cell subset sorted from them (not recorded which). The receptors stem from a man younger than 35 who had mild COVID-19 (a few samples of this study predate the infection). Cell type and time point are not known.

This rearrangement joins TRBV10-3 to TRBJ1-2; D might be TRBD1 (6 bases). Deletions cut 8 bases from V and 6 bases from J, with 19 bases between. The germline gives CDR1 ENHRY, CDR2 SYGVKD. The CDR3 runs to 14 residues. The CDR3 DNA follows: TGTGCCATCTCTCTTCAGGGGAATTTAGATGGCTACACCTTC. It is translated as CAISLQGNLDGYTF.

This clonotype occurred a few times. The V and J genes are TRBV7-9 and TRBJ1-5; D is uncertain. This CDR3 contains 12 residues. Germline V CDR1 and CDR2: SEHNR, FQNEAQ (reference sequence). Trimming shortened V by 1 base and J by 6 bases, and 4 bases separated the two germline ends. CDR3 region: CASSLGFQPQHF. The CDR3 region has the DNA TGTGCCAGCAGCTTAGGGTTTCAGCCCCAGCATTTT.

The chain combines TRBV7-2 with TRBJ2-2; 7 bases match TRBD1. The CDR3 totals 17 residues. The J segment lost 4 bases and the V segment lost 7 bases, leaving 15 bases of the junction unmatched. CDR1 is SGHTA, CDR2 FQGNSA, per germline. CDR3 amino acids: CASNPRRDRAATGELFF. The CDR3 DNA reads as TGTGCCAGCAACCCGCGCAGAGACAGGGCGGCCACCGGGGAGCTGTTTTTT.

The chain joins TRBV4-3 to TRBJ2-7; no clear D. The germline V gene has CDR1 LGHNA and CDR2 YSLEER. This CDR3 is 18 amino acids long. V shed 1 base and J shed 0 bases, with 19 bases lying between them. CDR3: CASSQGSVGRATSYEQYF. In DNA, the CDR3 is TGCGCCAGCAGCCAAGGTTCAGTTGGTCGGGCGACCTCCTACGAGCAGTACTTC.

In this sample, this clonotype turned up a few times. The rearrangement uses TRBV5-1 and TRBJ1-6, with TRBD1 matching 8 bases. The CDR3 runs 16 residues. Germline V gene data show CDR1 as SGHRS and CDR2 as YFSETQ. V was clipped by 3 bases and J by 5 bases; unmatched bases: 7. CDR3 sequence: CASSWGAGGDNSPLHF. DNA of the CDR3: TGCGCCAGCAGCTGGGGGGCAGGGGGCGATAATTCACCCCTCCACTTT.

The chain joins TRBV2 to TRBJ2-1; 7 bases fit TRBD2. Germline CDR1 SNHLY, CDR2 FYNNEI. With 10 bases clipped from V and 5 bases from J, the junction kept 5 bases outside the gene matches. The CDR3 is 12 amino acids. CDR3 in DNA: TGTGCCAAAGCGGGGACCGACAATGAGCAGTTCTTC. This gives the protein CAKAGTDNEQFF. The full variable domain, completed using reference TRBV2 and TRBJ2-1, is EPEVTQTPSHQVTQMGQEVILRCVPISNHLYFYWYRQILGQKVEFLVSFYNNEISEKSEIFDDQFSVERPDGSNFTLKIRSTKLEDSAMYFCAKAGTDNEQFFGPGTRLTVL.

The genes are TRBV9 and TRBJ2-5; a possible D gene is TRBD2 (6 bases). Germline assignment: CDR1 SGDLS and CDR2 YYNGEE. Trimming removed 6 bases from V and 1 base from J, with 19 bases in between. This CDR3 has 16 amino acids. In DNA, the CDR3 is TGTGCCAGCACAAAAAGTGGGGCGGGGAGCCAAGAGACCCAGTACTTC. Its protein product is CASTKSGAGSQETQYF.

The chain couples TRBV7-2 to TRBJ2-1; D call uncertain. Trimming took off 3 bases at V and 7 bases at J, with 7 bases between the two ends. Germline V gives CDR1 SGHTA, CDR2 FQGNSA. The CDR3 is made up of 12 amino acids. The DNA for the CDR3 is TGTGCCAGCAGCTTTGTTCGGAATGAGCAGTTCTTC. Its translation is CASSFVRNEQFF.

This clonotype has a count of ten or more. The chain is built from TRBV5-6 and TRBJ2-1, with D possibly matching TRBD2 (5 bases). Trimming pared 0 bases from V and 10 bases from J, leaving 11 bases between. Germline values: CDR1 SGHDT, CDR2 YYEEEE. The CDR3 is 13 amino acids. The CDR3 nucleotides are TGTGCCAGCAGCTTGGCCTGGACTGAAGAGCAGTTCTTC. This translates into CASSLAWTEEQFF.

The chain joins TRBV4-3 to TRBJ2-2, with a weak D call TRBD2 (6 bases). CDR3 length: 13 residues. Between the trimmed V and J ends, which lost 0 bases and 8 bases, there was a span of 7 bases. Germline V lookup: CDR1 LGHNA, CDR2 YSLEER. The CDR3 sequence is CASSQDRGGELFF. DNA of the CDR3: TGCGCCAGCAGCCAAGACCGGGGGGGGGAGCTGTTTTTT.

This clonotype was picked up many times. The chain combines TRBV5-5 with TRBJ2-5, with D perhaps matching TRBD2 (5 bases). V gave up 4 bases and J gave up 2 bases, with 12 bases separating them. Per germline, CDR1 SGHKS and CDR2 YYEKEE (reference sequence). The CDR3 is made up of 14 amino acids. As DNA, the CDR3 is TGTGCCAGCAGCAACCTCCGGGGACAAGAGACCCAGTACTTC. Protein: CASSNLRGQETQYF.

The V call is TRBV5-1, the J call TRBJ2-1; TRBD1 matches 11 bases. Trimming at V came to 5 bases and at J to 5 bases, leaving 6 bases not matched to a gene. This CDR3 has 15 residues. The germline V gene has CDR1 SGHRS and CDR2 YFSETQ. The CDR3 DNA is TGCGCCAGCAGTTGGGGGACAGGGGGGCACAATGAGCAGTTCTTC. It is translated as CASSWGTGGHNEQFF.

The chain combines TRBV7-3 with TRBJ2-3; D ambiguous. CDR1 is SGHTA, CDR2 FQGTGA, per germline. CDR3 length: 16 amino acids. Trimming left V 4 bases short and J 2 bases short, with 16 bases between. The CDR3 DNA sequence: TGTGCCAGCAGCTACGGTCGGGTAGTCCCCACAGATACGCAGTATTTT. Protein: CASSYGRVVPTDTQYF.

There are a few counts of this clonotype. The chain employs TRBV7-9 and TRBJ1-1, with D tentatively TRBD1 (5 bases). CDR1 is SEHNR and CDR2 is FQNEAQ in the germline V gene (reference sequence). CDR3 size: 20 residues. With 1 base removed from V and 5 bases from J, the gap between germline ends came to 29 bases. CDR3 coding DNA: TGTGCCAGCAGCTTAGTTGGCCTGGACAAGGGCGGAATTCGGTATACTGAAGCTTTCTTT. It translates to CASSLVGLDKGGIRYTEAFF.

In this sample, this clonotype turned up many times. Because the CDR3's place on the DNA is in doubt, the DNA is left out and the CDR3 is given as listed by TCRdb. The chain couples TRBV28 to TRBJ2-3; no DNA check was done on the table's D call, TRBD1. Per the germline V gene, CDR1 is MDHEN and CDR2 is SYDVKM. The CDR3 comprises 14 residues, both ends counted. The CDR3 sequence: CASSSGQVTDTQYF.

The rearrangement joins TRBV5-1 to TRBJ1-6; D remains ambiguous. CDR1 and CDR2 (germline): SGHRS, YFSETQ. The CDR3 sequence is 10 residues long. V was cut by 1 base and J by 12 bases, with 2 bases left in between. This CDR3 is CASSLLPLHF. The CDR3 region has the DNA TGCGCCAGCAGCTTGTTACCCCTCCACTTT.

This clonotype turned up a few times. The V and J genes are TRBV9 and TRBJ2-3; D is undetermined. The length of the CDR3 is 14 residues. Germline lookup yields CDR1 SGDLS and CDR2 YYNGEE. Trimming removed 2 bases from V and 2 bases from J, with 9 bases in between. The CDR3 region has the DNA TGTGCCAGCAGCGTGTTTTCCGACACAGATACGCAGTATTTT. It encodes CASSVFSDTDTQYF.

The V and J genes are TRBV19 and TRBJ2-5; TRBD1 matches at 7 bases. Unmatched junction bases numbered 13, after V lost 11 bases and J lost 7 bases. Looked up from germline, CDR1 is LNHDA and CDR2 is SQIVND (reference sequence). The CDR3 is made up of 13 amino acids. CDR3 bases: TGTGCCGCTCAGAGAGGGGACAGTCGGACCCAGTACTTC. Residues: CAAQRGDSRTQYF. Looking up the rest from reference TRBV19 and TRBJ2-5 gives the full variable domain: DGGITQSPKYLFRKEGQNVTLSCEQNLNHDAMYWYRQDPGQGLRLIYYSQIVNDFQKGDIAEGYSVSREKKESFPLTVTSAQKNPTAFYLCAAQRGDSRTQYFGPGTRLLVL.

CDR3 DNA sequence: TGTGCCATCAGTGATCACGACAGGGAGTCGTCCCGGGGTTATGGCTACACCTTC. Its translation is CAISDHDRESSRGYGYTF. J is TRBJ1-2 and V is TRBV10-3, with 7 nucleotides matching TRBD1. The CDR3 length is 18 residues. From germline, CDR1 is ENHRY and CDR2 SYGVKD. V lost 3 bases and J lost 5; bases outside the gene matches: 18.

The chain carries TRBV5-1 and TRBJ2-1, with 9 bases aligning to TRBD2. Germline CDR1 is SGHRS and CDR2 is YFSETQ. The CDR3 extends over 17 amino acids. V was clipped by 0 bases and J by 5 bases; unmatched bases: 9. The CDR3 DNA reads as TGCGCCAGCAGCTTGGAAGTAGGACTAGCGAGAGACAATGAGCAGTTCTTC. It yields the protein CASSLEVGLARDNEQFF.

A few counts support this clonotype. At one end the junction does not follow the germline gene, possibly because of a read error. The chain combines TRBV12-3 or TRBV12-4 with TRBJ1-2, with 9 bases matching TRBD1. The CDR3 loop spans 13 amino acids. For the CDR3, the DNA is TGTGCCAACAGTCAACAGGGGGCGCAGGGCTACACCTTC. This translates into CANSQQGAQGYTF.

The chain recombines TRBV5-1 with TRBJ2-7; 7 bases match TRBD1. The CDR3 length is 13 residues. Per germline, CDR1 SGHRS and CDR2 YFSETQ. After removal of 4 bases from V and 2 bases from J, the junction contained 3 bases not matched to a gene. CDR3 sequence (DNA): TGCGCCAGCAGCCATACAGGGGCCTACGAGCAGTACTTC. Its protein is CASSHTGAYEQYF.

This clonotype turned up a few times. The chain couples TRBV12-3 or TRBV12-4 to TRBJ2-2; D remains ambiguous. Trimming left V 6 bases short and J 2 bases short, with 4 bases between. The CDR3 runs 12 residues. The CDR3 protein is CASRSNTGELFF. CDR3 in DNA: TGTGCCAGCAGATCCAACACCGGGGAGCTGTTTTTT.

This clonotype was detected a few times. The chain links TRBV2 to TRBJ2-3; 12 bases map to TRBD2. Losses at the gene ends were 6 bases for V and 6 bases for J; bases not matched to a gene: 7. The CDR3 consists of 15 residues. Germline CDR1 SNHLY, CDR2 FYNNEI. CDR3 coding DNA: TGTGCCAGCAGGGAGACTAGCGGGGGAGGGGATACGCAGTATTTT. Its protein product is CASRETSGGGDTQYF. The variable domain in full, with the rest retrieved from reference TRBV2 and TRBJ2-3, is EPEVTQTPSHQVTQMGQEVILRCVPISNHLYFYWYRQILGQKVEFLVSFYNNEISEKSEIFDDQFSVERPDGSNFTLKIRSTKLEDSAMYFCASRETSGGGDTQYFGPGTRLTVL.

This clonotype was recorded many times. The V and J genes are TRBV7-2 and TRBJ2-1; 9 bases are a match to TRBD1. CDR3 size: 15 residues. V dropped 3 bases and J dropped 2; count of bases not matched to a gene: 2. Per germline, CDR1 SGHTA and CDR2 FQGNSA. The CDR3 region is CASSLGQGTYNEQFF. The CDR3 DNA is TGTGCCAGCAGCTTGGGACAGGGAACCTACAATGAGCAGTTCTTC.

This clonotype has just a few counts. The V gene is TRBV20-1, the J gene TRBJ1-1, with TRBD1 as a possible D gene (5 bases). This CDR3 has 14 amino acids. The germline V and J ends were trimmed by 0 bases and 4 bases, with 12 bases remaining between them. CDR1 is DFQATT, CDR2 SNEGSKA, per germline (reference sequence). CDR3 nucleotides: TGCAGTGCTAGAGATTCGAGGGGAGGCACTGAAGCTTTCTTT. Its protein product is CSARDSRGGTEAFF.

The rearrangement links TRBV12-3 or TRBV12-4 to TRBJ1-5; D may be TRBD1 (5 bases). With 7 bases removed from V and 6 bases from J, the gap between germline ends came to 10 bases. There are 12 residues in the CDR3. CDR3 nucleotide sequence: TGTGCCAGCACCATGGGGGGTCAGCCCCAGCATTTT. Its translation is CASTMGGQPQHF.

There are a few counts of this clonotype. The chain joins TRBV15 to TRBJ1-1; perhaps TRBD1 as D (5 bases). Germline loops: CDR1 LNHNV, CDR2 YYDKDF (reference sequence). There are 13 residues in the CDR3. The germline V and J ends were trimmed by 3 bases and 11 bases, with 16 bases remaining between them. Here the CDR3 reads CATSSRPGTSAFF. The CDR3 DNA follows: TGTGCCACCAGCAGTCGCCCCGGGACCTCCGCTTTCTTT.

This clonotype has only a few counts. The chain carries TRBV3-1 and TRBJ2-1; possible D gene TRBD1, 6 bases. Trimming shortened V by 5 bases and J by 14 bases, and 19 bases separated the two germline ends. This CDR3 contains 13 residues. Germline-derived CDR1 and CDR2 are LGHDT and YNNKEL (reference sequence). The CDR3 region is CASSSGVGGFKFF. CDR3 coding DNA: TGTGCCAGCAGCTCAGGGGTTGGGGGATTCAAGTTCTTC.

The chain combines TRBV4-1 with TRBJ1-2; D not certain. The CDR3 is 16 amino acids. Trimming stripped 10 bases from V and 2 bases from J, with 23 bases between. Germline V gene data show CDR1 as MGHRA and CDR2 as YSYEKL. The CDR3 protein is CATQDHLRSRNYGYTF. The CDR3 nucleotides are TGCGCCACCCAAGATCACCTCCGAAGCAGGAACTATGGCTACACCTTC.

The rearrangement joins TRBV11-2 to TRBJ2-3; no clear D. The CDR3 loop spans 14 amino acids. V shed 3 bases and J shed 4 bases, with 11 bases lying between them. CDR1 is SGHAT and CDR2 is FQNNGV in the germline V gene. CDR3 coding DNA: TGTGCCAGCAGCTTTCTAGGGTTCGCAGATACGCAGTATTTT. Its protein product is CASSFLGFADTQYF.